This TCR beta chain is drawn from a study of identical twins. Broader study findings: Twins' surplus sharing was weaker for beta out-of-frame sequences. Findings came from cross-sectional statistics, without long-term follow-up of donors. Memory repertoires showed no such pattern, whereas abundant cord blood beta clonotypes carried fewer insertions.

Addition of a universal primer site occurred through template switching, and cDNA carried unique molecular identifiers. TCRdb re-derived calls from the 5' RACE reads in MiXCR, one entry per CDR3 protein. The sample shows about 210,000 distinct CDR3 sequences, around a tenth of them seen only once. The CDR3 length is 15 residues. J gave up 0 bases and V 5 bases, and 4 bases lay outside the gene matches. Comment on this clonotype: Its cognate antigen is unknown.

This clonotype originated in a woman aged 18-29 years in good health. The sequencing sample was made of memory (CD45RO+) T cells sorted from blood. The chain joins TRBV12-3 or TRBV12-4 to TRBJ2-5, with 9 bases aligning to TRBD2. The CDR3, as DNA: TGTGCCAGCAGTCCCGGACTAGCGCACCAAGAGACCCAGTACTTC. As protein: CASSPGLAHQETQYF.